Below, 17 T cell receptor beta chains from the same sample are listed, as sequenced in a study of CD8 T cells in ankylosing spondylitis. Which antigens these TCRs recognize remains unknown. Study results and caveats: Blood of patients with ankylosing spondylitis appeared to be characterized by a TCR beta motif of 8 or 9 highly homologous variants.

MiXCR was run by TCRdb on the 5' RACE reads, yielding one entry per CDR3 protein. The sample yields fewer than 550,000 distinct CDR3 sequences, approximately 5.3% seen once. Sequences were obtained from blood, either unsorted or a sorted T cell fraction (not recorded which). These receptors came from a male donor with ankylosing spondylitis.

This clonotype was found many times. The chain recombines TRBV7-2 with TRBJ2-3, with D unresolved. V was cut by 4 bases and J by 4 bases, with 6 bases left in between. Germline assignment: CDR1 SGHTA and CDR2 FQGNSA. This CDR3 is 12 amino acids long. Here the CDR3 reads CASSWLADTQYF. The CDR3 DNA reads as TGTGCCAGCAGCTGGTTAGCAGATACGCAGTATTTT.

The rearrangement links TRBV2 to TRBJ1-2, with D uncertain. This CDR3 is built from 15 residues. With 7 bases removed from V and 5 bases from J, the gap between germline ends came to 20 bases. Germline V gene data show CDR1 as SNHLY and CDR2 as FYNNEI. The CDR3 loop is CASKSRAEHYYGYTF. The CDR3 DNA reads as TGTGCCAGCAAATCGAGGGCCGAACACTATTATGGCTACACCTTC.

This clonotype was observed at least ten times. CDR3 bases: TGCAGTGCCCTACGGCCCCGAGGGGGCAACACCATATATTTT. This gives the protein CSALRPRGGNTIYF. The chain has TRBV20-1 and TRBJ1-3, with TRBD1 identical over 7 bases. The CDR3 has 14 amino acids. Germline CDR1 DFQATT, CDR2 SNEGSKA (reference sequence). V lost 6 bases and J lost 7; bases outside the gene matches: 12.

This clonotype has ten or more counts. The chain recombines TRBV28 with TRBJ1-2, with D uncertain. The germline V gene has CDR1 MDHEN and CDR2 SYDVKM. Trimming pared 8 bases from V and 5 bases from J, leaving 15 bases between. The CDR3 runs to 13 residues. The CDR3 nucleotides read TGTGCCAGCCAATACGGACCCCGATATGGCTACACCTTC. Residues: CASQYGPRYGYTF.

The table lists this clonotype with many counts. The rearrangement joins TRBV21-1 to TRBJ1-1; the tabulated D call, TRBD1, remains unverified against the DNA. TRBV21-1 is labeled a pseudogene. CDR3 length: 11 amino acids. The CDR3 bases are TGTGCCAGCCACGGGGCTCCTGAAGCTTTCTTT. It specifies CASHGAPEAFF.

This clonotype was detected ten times or more. This chain joins TRBV5-1 and TRBJ2-1, with 7 positions matching TRBD2. After removal of 0 bases from V and 4 bases from J, the junction contained 4 bases not matched to a gene. The CDR3 spans 15 residues. Germline V gene sequence: CDR1 SGHRS, CDR2 YFSETQ. The CDR3 reads CASSLGASGYNEQFF. As DNA, the CDR3 is TGCGCCAGCAGCTTGGGGGCTAGCGGTTACAATGAGCAGTTCTTC.

This clonotype was recorded many times. V and J are TRBV6-1 and TRBJ2-5, with 8 bases that match TRBD1. The germline V gene encodes CDR1 MNHNS and CDR2 SASEGT. CDR3 size: 14 residues. The junction had 6 bases not matched to a gene; V was cut back by 5 bases and J by 4 bases. The chain's CDR3 is CASSRTGGGETQYF. The CDR3 region has the DNA TGTGCCAGCAGTCGCACAGGGGGAGGAGAGACCCAGTACTTC.

This clonotype has just a few counts. V is TRBV7-2 and J is TRBJ1-1; no clear D. V was shortened by 5 bases and J by 0 bases, with 7 bases between the two germline ends. The CDR3 covers 13 residues. Per germline, CDR1 SGHTA and CDR2 FQGNSA. The CDR3 loop reads CASSIGVNTEAFF. DNA for the CDR3: TGTGCCAGCAGCATCGGAGTGAACACTGAAGCTTTCTTT.

The genes are TRBV7-8 and TRBJ2-1, with D perhaps assigned TRBD1 or TRBD2 (5 bases each). This CDR3 has 16 amino acids. Deletions cut 5 bases from V and 4 bases from J, with 18 bases between. Germline lookup yields CDR1 SGHVS and CDR2 FQNEAQ. The DNA for the CDR3 is TGTGCCAGCAGCCTCGGGACCCTAGGCCCGTACAATGAGCAGTTCTTC. This translates into CASSLGTLGPYNEQFF.

CDR3: CASGLGTYTDTQYF. DNA of the CDR3: TGTGCTAGTGGTTTAGGCACATACACAGATACGCAGTATTTT. The chain carries TRBV12-5 and TRBJ2-3; D unclear. V was cut by 3 bases and J by 2 bases, with 9 bases left in between. This CDR3 region has 14 residues. Germline CDR1 and CDR2: LGHNT and FRNRAP.

The table lists this clonotype with many counts. V and J are TRBV29-1 and TRBJ1-1; no clear D gene. This CDR3 has 11 residues. Trimming took 3 bases from V and 4 from J, leaving 6 bases between them. The germline V gene encodes CDR1 SQVTM and CDR2 ANQGSEA. The CDR3 DNA reads TGCAGCGTTGATGACACCACTGAAGCTTTCTTT. Its translation is CSVDDTTEAFF.

The chain uses TRBV28 and TRBJ2-1; TRBD2 is a possible D gene (5 bases). The CDR3 consists of 15 residues. Germline V gives CDR1 MDHEN, CDR2 SYDVKM. Trimming took 1 base from V and 3 from J, leaving 10 bases between them. For the CDR3, the DNA is TGTGCCAGCAGTTTATTTCGGGGTGTCTACAATGAGCAGTTCTTC. Its protein is CASSLFRGVYNEQFF.

In this sample, this clonotype turned up many times. This chain joins TRBV4-2 and TRBJ2-1; the D gene is possibly TRBD2 (7 bases). With 4 bases removed from V and 4 bases from J, the gap between germline ends came to 11 bases. This CDR3 contains 14 residues. Germline V gene lookup returns CDR1 LGHNA and CDR2 YNFKEQ. In DNA form, the CDR3 reads TGTGCCAGCAGCCCCGGGGGGCAGTACAATGAGCAGTTCTTC. It is translated as CASSPGGQYNEQFF.

Ten or more counts support this clonotype. The rearrangement uses TRBV5-1 and TRBJ2-1; 9 nucleotides agree with TRBD2. The CDR3 consists of 16 residues. Trimming took 0 bases from V and 5 from J; bases not matched to a gene: 6. CDR1 SGHRS and CDR2 YFSETQ come from the germline V gene. CDR3: CASSLGAAGGNNEQFF. CDR3 coding DNA: TGCGCCAGCAGCTTGGGGGCAGCGGGAGGTAACAATGAGCAGTTCTTC.

The chain recombines TRBV20-1 with TRBJ1-3, with 7 positions matching TRBD1. Trimming cost V 1 base and J 3 bases; bases outside gene matches: 12. CDR1 DFQATT and CDR2 SNEGSKA come from the germline V gene (reference sequence). The CDR3 length is 17 residues. This chain's CDR3 is CSARGLPRTGDGNTIYF. As DNA, the CDR3 is TGCAGTGCTAGAGGGTTACCTCGGACAGGCGATGGAAACACCATATATTTT.

This clonotype has a count of ten or more. The chain uses TRBV12-3 or TRBV12-4 and TRBJ2-3; 8 nucleotides agree with TRBD1. V lost 6 bases to trimming and J lost 5 bases; unmatched junction nucleotides: 7. The CDR3 consists of 14 residues. In nucleotides, the CDR3 is TGTGCCAGCAGCAACCCAGGGACAGGAGATACGCAGTATTTT. This codes for CASSNPGTGDTQYF.

Ten or more counts support this clonotype. This sequence joins TRBV5-1 and TRBJ2-3; 7 positions agree with TRBD2. Germline V gene lookup returns CDR1 SGHRS and CDR2 YFSETQ. Trimming removed 4 bases from V and 8 bases from J; junction bases left unmatched: 16. The CDR3 is 16 amino acids. The DNA of the CDR3 is TGCGCCAGCAGCGAGCAAGCGGGGAGTATCGGGGCTACGCAGTATTTT. Translating gives CASSEQAGSIGATQYF.